The sequence of this T cell receptor (beta chain) was determined in a study of shared clonotypes between healthy human individuals. General observations from the study: Relative to their counterparts shared across all four donors, non-shared clonotypes exhibited diminished generation probabilities.

The germline gives CDR1 SGHNT, CDR2 YYREEE (reference sequence). Trimming stripped 8 bases from V and 0 bases from J, with 12 bases between. CDR3 size: 14 residues. TCRdb's copy holds only in-frame clones and misses some; the assay was immunoSEQ multiplex PCR. This sample has approximately 940,000 clones, with approximately 80% found just once. It was into CD45RA+ naive and CD45RA-negative memory subsets that the CD4+ cells were split. For this clone: Antigen specificity is unknown.

The chain joins TRBV5-4 to TRBJ1-3; a possible D gene is TRBD1 (6 bases). Sample: memory CD4+ T cells sorted from blood. The sample's subset: CD45RA-negative fraction. The receptor was derived from a man between 18 and 29 years old in good health. CDR3 loop: CARAGADSGNTIYF. DNA for the CDR3: TGTGCCAGAGCAGGGGCCGACTCTGGAAACACCATATATTTT.